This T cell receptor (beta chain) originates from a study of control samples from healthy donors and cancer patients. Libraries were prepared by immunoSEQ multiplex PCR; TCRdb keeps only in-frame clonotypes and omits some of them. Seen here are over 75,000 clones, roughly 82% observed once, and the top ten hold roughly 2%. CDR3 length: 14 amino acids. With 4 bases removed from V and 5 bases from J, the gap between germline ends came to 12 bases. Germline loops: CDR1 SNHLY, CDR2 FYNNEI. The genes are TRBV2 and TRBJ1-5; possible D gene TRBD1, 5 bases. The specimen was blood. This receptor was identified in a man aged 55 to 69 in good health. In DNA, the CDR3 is TGTGCCAGCAGTGGAGGGACGGGGTATCAGCCCCAGCATTTT. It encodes CASSGGTGYQPQHF.